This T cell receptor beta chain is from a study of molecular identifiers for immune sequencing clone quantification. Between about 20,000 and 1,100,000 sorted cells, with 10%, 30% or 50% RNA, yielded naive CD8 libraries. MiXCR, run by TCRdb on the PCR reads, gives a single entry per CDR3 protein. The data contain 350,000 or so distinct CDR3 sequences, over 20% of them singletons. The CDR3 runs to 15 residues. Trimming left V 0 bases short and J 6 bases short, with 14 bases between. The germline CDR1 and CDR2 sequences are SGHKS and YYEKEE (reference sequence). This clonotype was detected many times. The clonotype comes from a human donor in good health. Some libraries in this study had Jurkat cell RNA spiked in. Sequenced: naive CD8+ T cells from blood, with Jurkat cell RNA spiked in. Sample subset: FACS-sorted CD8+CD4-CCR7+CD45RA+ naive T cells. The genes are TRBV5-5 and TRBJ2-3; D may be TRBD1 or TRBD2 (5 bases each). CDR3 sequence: CASSLDGGPGDTQYF. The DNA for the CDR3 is TGTGCCAGCAGCTTGGATGGGGGACCTGGTGATACGCAGTATTTT.